This is a list of T cell receptor beta chains from one sample in a study of cytomegalovirus exposure and HLA in healthy donors. The protocol was immunoSEQ multiplex PCR, while the TCRdb copy is restricted to in-frame clones and leaves out a portion. Seen here are roughly 200,000 clones, over 9.5% observed once, and the top ten hold over 6.5%. Material for sequencing was PBMCs. The source is a man in his forties or fifties in good health and CMV-seropositive. CDR3s include the opening cysteine and the closing phenylalanine or tryptophan. The order of the fields is D gene, J gene, clone size, V gene, CDR3 DNA, CDR3 protein. The D gene is left open where the match is weak. Clone size is given for some rows only: seen once, a few or many times, or a class if the clone is expanded.

.,TRBJ2-2,.,TRBV5-4,TGTGCCAGCAGCCGGGACTTATTGAACACCGGGGAGCTGTTTTTT,CASSRDLLNTGELFF
.,TRBJ2-5,.,TRBV5-1,TGCGCCAGCAGCTTAGACGGGGTTCCCCTGGGGGAGACCCAGTACTTC,CASSLDGVPLGETQYF
TRBD1,TRBJ2-5,.,TRBV27,TGTGCCACCTTGACCGGGACAGGGAAGTACTTC,CATLTGTGKYF
.,TRBJ2-2,.,TRBV4-3,TGCGCCAGCAGCCTCACCTGGGCCGGGGCGAACACCGGGGAGCTGTTTTTT,CASSLTWAGANTGELFF
.,TRBJ1-4,few,TRBV30,TGTGCCTGGAATTTTGGCTTCGCAACTAATGAAAAACTGTTTTTT,CAWNFGFATNEKLFF
.,TRBJ2-5,.,TRBV5-4,TGTGCCAGCAGCTTGCAGGGGTCTGTAGAGACCCAGTACTTC,CASSLQGSVETQYF
.,TRBJ1-5,few,TRBV29-1,TGCAGCGCTGCTAACAGGGGCAATCAGCCCCAGCATTTT,CSAANRGNQPQHF
TRBD1,TRBJ1-6,.,TRBV28,TGTGCCAGCAGTTGGGACAGGGATAATTCACCCCTCCACTTT,CASSWDRDNSPLHF
TRBD1,TRBJ1-1,few,TRBV27,TGTGCCAGCAGTACAGGGGGGGTATCGGAAGCTTTCTTT,CASSTGGVSEAFF
.,TRBJ2-1,.,TRBV6-1,TGTGCCAGCAGTGAAGCGTCAGGGGACCGCAATGAGCAGTTCTTC,CASSEASGDRNEQFF
.,TRBJ1-2,few,TRBV5-1,TGCGCCAGCAGCTTCAGGCAGGTGGATGGCTACACCTTC,CASSFRQVDGYTF
.,TRBJ1-1,few,TRBV5-6,TGTGCCAGCAGCTTGCGGTCCGCTTACACTGAAGCTTTCTTT,CASSLRSAYTEAFF
.,TRBJ2-1,.,TRBV6-4,TGTGCCAGCAGTGACTCAGCCTCCCCGAGCGATGAGCAGTTCTTC,CASSDSASPSDEQFF
TRBD1,TRBJ1-2,.,TRBV4-3,TGCGCCAGCAGCCAAGGGAAAGGGACAGGGGGCTCTGGCTACACCTTC,CASSQGKGTGGSGYTF
TRBD2,TRBJ2-1,.,TRBV27,TGTGCCAGCAGTTTAAGTAGCGGGGGGGCGTACAATGAGCAGTTCTTC,CASSLSSGGAYNEQFF
.,TRBJ2-1,few,TRBV11-3,TGTGCCAGCAGCTTCAGGGGCCCTAATACTAACAATGAGCAGTTCTTC,CASSFRGPNTNNEQFF
.,TRBJ1-3,few,TRBV29-1,TGCAGCGCTCAGACAGCCACCTCTGGAAACACCATATATTTT,CSAQTATSGNTIYF
.,TRBJ1-1,few,TRBV5-6,TGTGCCAGCAGCCTCAACACTGAAGCTTTCTTT,CASSLNTEAFF
.,TRBJ2-5,few,TRBV15,TGTGCCACCAGCAGGTACCTAGGCGGGGACGAGACCCAGTACTTC,CATSRYLGGDETQYF
.,TRBJ2-4,few,TRBV4-3,TGCGCCAGCAGCCAAGATAGTCGGGGATGGAAAAACATTCAGTACTTC,CASSQDSRGWKNIQYF
.,TRBJ1-2,few,TRBV4-3,TGCGCCAGCAGCATAAGCAGGGGTTTTGGCTATGGCTACACCTTC,CASSISRGFGYGYTF
.,TRBJ1-2,.,TRBV7-2,TGTGCCAGCAGACCTACAGGGATTGATGGCTACACCTTC,CASRPTGIDGYTF
TRBD1,TRBJ1-2,few,TRBV5-1,TGCGCCAGCAGCCTTAGACAGGGGGCGGTTGGCTACACCTTC,CASSLRQGAVGYTF
.,TRBJ2-2,few,TRBV7-9,TGTGCCAGCAGCTTATTGGAGGCCGGGGAGCTGTTTTTT,CASSLLEAGELFF
.,TRBJ1-1,few,TRBV5-6,TGTGCCAGCAGCTTGGGGCTAAGGGGTGGAGAAGCTTTCTTT,CASSLGLRGGEAFF
.,TRBJ2-7,.,TRBV5-4,TGTGCCAGCAGCTTGTCACGCGGGGGCAGAATCTCCTACGAGCAGTACTTC,CASSLSRGGRISYEQYF
.,TRBJ2-1,few,TRBV19,TGTGCCAGTAGTATTGGCGGGCTGGCTTTCAATGAGCAGTTCTTC,CASSIGGLAFNEQFF
TRBD1,TRBJ2-2,few,TRBV29-1,TGCAGCGTTGTTGACAGGGCTGAGAGCACCGGGGAGCTGTTTTTT,CSVVDRAESTGELFF
.,TRBJ2-3,few,TRBV9,TGTGCCAGCAGCGTAGCAATTCAGGGTACAGATACGCAGTATTTT,CASSVAIQGTDTQYF
.,TRBJ1-1,.,TRBV9,TGTGCCAGCAGCCCCCCCCGCGGGCGGGGGACTGAAGCTTTCTTT,CASSPPRGRGTEAFF
.,TRBJ2-2,few,TRBV5-4,TGTGCCAGCAGTCCAAAGTCAGGGTCCGGGGAGCTGTTTTTT,CASSPKSGSGELFF
TRBD1,TRBJ2-1,few,TRBV11-2,TGTGCCAGCAAGACTGACAGGGAAGTCTACAATGAGCAGTTCTTC,CASKTDREVYNEQFF
TRBD1,TRBJ1-5,.,TRBV6-5,TGTGCCAGCAGCCCTACAGGGGCTAGCAATCAGCCCCAGCATTTT,CASSPTGASNQPQHF
.,TRBJ2-5,few,TRBV5-8,TGTGCCAGCAGCTTGTGGCAGGGAATATTCCAAGAGACCCAGTACTTC,CASSLWQGIFQETQYF
TRBD1,TRBJ1-1,.,TRBV6-6,TGTGCCAGCATCCCAACAGGGGAAAGGGCTGAAGCTTTCTTT,CASIPTGERAEAFF
.,TRBJ2-5,few,TRBV6-5,TGTGCCAGCAGTTATACCTCGACTACGACGCAGACCCAGTACTTC,CASSYTSTTTQTQYF
TRBD2,TRBJ2-3,.,TRBV5-4,TGTGCCAGCAGCTGGGCCCTACTAGCGGGGGCGGATACGCAGTATTTT,CASSWALLAGADTQYF
TRBD1,TRBJ2-7,few,TRBV7-9,TGTGCCAGCAGCGGGGGACAGGGGCCCCTCGAGCAGTACTTC,CASSGGQGPLEQYF
.,TRBJ1-1,many,TRBV4-3,TGCGCCAGCAGCCAGGAGAATAGCATGAACACTGAAGCTTTCTTT,CASSQENSMNTEAFF
.,TRBJ2-5,few,TRBV19,TGTGCCACCTCACAGGGTTTGGCCCAGTACTTC,CATSQGLAQYF
TRBD1,TRBJ1-2,few,TRBV28,TGTGCCAGCAGTCCGGGACAGCTGGATGGCTACACCTTC,CASSPGQLDGYTF
TRBD1,TRBJ1-6,few,TRBV6-9,TGTGCCAGCCCGGACAGGGGGGATTCACCCCTCCACTTT,CASPDRGDSPLHF
.,TRBJ2-2,.,TRBV25-1,TGTGCCAGCAGTGAACCCGACAGGCCGAACACCGGGGAGCTGTTTTTT,CASSEPDRPNTGELFF
.,TRBJ2-5,few,TRBV5-1,TGCGCCAGCAGTCTGGACAGTTTAAGAGAGACCCAGTACTTC,CASSLDSLRETQYF
.,TRBJ2-6,few,TRBV5-5,TGTGCCAGCAGCGTCGTTGGGGCCAACGTCCTGACTTTC,CASSVVGANVLTF
.,TRBJ2-5,.,TRBV10-1,TGCGCCAGCAGTGATGAGACACAGCAAGAGACCCAGTACTTC,CASSDETQQETQYF
.,TRBJ1-5,.,TRBV21-1,TGTGCCCCCCTAACAGGGGGCAGGGGTCAGCCCCAGCATTTT,CAPLTGGRGQPQHF